A single sample is the source of the 12 T cell receptor beta chains below, sequenced in a study of blood T cell repertoires in COVID-19. Method: immunoSEQ multiplex PCR; TCRdb's copy keeps in-frame clones and lacks some. The table shows fewer than 250,000 clones, with roughly 84% occurring only once. The material sequenced was PBMCs or T cells enriched from blood (not recorded which). Receptors were obtained from a man aged 25 to 40 in a cohort exposed to, infected with or recovered from COVID-19 (not recorded which).

The rearrangement links TRBV19 to TRBJ2-3; perhaps TRBD2 as D (6 bases). V lost 4 bases to trimming and J lost 2 bases, with 19 bases between them. CDR1 LNHDA and CDR2 SQIVND come from the germline V gene (reference sequence). The CDR3 consists of 17 residues. In nucleotides, the CDR3 is TGTGCCAGTAGTACCCGGCGGGGCGGGTCCTACACAGATACGCAGTATTTT. This translates into CASSTRRGGSYTDTQYF.

The V and J genes are TRBV6-5 and TRBJ1-2; 9 nucleotides line up with TRBD1. The CDR3 is 14 residues long. CDR1 and CDR2 from the germline V gene are MNHEY and SVGAGI. Losses at the gene ends were 2 bases for V and 6 bases for J; bases not matched to a gene: 4. Here the CDR3 DNA reads TGTGCCAGCAGTTACGTGGACAGGGGAAATGGCTACACCTTC. Translation gives CASSYVDRGNGYTF.

The chain is built from TRBV29-1 and TRBJ1-2; D perhaps matches TRBD1 (6 bases). The germline V gene has CDR1 SQVTM and CDR2 ANQGSEA. Trimming removed 6 bases at V and 12 bases at J, with 20 bases between. The CDR3 covers 12 residues. DNA of the CDR3: TGCAGCGTCGAACGGGACACGGGCTGGAACACCTTC. This codes for CSVERDTGWNTF.

J is TRBJ2-7 and V is TRBV29-1; TRBD1 matches at 9 bases. J was trimmed by 5 bases and V by 0 bases; bases with no gene match: 5. The CDR3 runs 14 residues. From germline, CDR1 is SQVTM and CDR2 ANQGSEA. For the CDR3, the DNA is TGCAGCGTTGAAGAGGGACAGGGACCTCACGAGCAGTACTTC. It translates to CSVEEGQGPHEQYF.

This rearrangement joins TRBV20-1 to TRBJ1-2, with D hard to call. Germline assignment: CDR1 DFQATT and CDR2 SNEGSKA (reference sequence). The CDR3 extends over 9 amino acids. Trimming stripped 6 bases from V and 8 bases from J, with 7 bases between. For the CDR3, the DNA is TGCAGTGCAGCCCTGGGCTACACCTTC. Its translation: CSAALGYTF.

The chain carries TRBV4-1 and TRBJ1-2; D is unresolved. The CDR3 totals 16 residues. V was shortened by 0 bases and J by 8 bases, with 19 bases between the two germline ends. CDR1 and CDR2 (germline): MGHRA, YSYEKL. The CDR3 is CASSQESSSSVEGYTF. The CDR3 DNA sequence: TGCGCCAGCAGCCAAGAATCGTCCAGTTCGGTGGAGGGCTACACCTTC.

The sample holds a few counts of this clone. The rearrangement links TRBV7-9 to TRBJ2-7, with 8 nucleotides matching TRBD1. Germline values: CDR1 SEHNR, CDR2 FQNEAQ (reference sequence). This CDR3 comprises 15 residues. Germline trimming cut 0 bases from V and 3 bases from J; bases unmatched to any gene: 4. The CDR3 sequence: CASSLAQGAYYEQYF. The CDR3 coding sequence is TGTGCCAGCAGCTTAGCGCAGGGGGCTTACTACGAGCAGTACTTC.

The chain uses TRBV5-6 and TRBJ1-3; 11 bases line up with TRBD1. This CDR3 has 16 amino acids. Trimming removed 0 bases from V and 2 bases from J; junction bases left unmatched: 1. CDR1 is SGHDT, CDR2 YYEEEE, per germline. This chain's CDR3 is CASSLVDRGPGNTIYF. The CDR3 DNA sequence: TGTGCCAGCAGCTTGGTGGACAGGGGGCCTGGAAACACCATATATTTT.

The chain couples TRBV6-4 to TRBJ2-3, with 11 bases matching TRBD2. Germline assignment: CDR1 MRHNA and CDR2 SNTAGT. CDR3 size: 16 residues. V was pared by 6 bases and J by 2 bases, with 7 bases of the junction left unmatched. The CDR3 here is CASSATSGSPTDTQYF. Written as DNA, the CDR3 is TGTGCCAGCAGCGCCACTAGCGGGAGCCCCACAGATACGCAGTATTTT.

The rearrangement uses TRBV18 and TRBJ2-5, with a possible D match to TRBD1 (6 bases). The CDR3 contains 14 residues. The V and J ends lost 4 bases and 5 bases respectively, with 14 bases between them. Germline V lookup: CDR1 KGHSH, CDR2 LQKENI. This chain's CDR3 is CASSRQGYKETQYF. The DNA of the CDR3 is TGTGCCAGCTCACGGCAGGGGTATAAGGAGACCCAGTACTTC.

The chain carries TRBV6-5 and TRBJ2-1; D is perhaps TRBD1 (6 bases). The germline gives CDR1 MNHEY, CDR2 SVGAGI. CDR3 length: 15 residues. Deletions cut 2 bases from V and 2 bases from J, with 10 bases between. CDR3 loop: CASSYGQITYNEQFF. DNA of the CDR3: TGTGCCAGCAGTTACGGACAGATCACCTACAATGAGCAGTTCTTC.

The chain links TRBV27 to TRBJ1-2; TRBD1 agrees at 8 bases. V trimming: 5 bases; J trimming: 5 bases; junction bases outside the gene matches: 10. CDR1 is MNHEY, CDR2 SMNVEV, per germline (reference sequence). The CDR3 is 15 residues long. The CDR3 spells CASSPGQGVGYGYTF. CDR3 coding DNA: TGTGCCAGCAGTCCCGGACAGGGAGTAGGGTATGGCTACACCTTC.